The 4 T cell receptor beta chains below come from one sample, sequenced in a study of cytomegalovirus exposure and HLA in healthy donors. PCR was performed using 60 Vbeta and 13 Jbeta primers. The repertoire was sequenced with immunoSEQ multiplex PCR; TCRdb's copy has only in-frame clones and lacks some. There are about 110,000 clones in the sample; around 64% occur only once, and 2% to 2.5% lies in the top ten. Sequences were obtained from PBMCs. The receptors were sampled from a woman aged 25 to 39 in good health and CMV-seronegative.

The chain employs TRBV28 and TRBJ1-1; 10 bases line up with TRBD1. V shed 1 base, J shed 6 bases, and the junction held 8 bases outside the gene matches. This CDR3 contains 16 residues. Germline CDR1 reads MDHEN; CDR2 reads SYDVKM. CDR3 in DNA: TGTGCCAGCAGTTTATTCCCGGGACAGGGGAATTCTGAAGCTTTCTTT. Translating it yields CASSLFPGQGNSEAFF.

V usage is TRBV18 and J usage is TRBJ2-7; unclear D gene. The V end lost 1 base, the J end lost 1 base, and 8 bases lay between the germline ends. The CDR3 consists of 14 residues. The germline CDR1 and CDR2 sequences are KGHSH and LQKENI. The DNA for the CDR3 is TGTGCCAGCTCACCACGAGACGGGTCCTACGAGCAGTACTTC. Its translation: CASSPRDGSYEQYF.

V usage is TRBV7-9 and J usage is TRBJ2-7; the match to TRBD1 covers 8 bases. V trimming: 3 bases; J trimming: 1 base; junction bases outside the gene matches: 5. Germline assignment: CDR1 SEHNR and CDR2 FQNEAQ (reference sequence). The CDR3 totals 15 residues. CDR3 region: CASSLSQGASYEQYF. The CDR3 bases are TGTGCCAGCAGCTTGTCGCAGGGGGCGTCCTACGAGCAGTACTTC.

This clone was seen a few times. The chain recombines TRBV7-8 with TRBJ2-2; D may be TRBD1 (5 bases). CDR1 and CDR2 (germline): SGHVS, FQNEAQ. The CDR3 runs 16 residues. V was trimmed by 1 base and J by 5 bases, leaving 14 bases between them. The CDR3 sequence is CASSLDGAGYTGELFF. The CDR3 nucleotides read TGTGCCAGCAGCTTAGATGGGGCAGGGTATACCGGGGAGCTGTTTTTT. Supplemented by reference TRBV7-8 and TRBJ2-2, the full variable domain reads GAGVSQSPRYKVAKRGQDVALRCDPISGHVSLFWYQQALGQGPEFLTYFQNEAQLDKSGLPSDRFFAERPEGSVSTLKIQRTQQEDSAVYLCASSLDGAGYTGELFFGEGSRLTVL.